This TCR beta chain was observed in a study of STAT5B mutations in CD4+ large granular lymphocyte leukemia (dated by TCRdb to the early 2020s). Some background on the complete study: Among healthy controls, the CDR3 'QG' motif was associated with a particular HLA allele. Flow cytometry performed on FACSCanto II or FACSVerse showed that the purified fractions had more than 95% purity among lymphocytes. The study compared the TCRbeta repertoires of patients with CD4+ T-cell large granular lymphocyte leukemia against the TCRbeta repertoires of healthy blood donors. General conclusions and limits of the study: Data were not HLA-matched; higher clonality in CD4+ versus CD8+ T-LGLL could reflect the relatively small sample size. Main leukemic clonotypes were private to each patient, although approximately 26% appeared at low frequency in other patients' non-leukemic repertoires. CD4-sorted patient repertoires appeared more clonal than healthy CD4+ repertoires, and this difference persisted after removing the putative leukemic clones. Enrichment of TRBV06-family usage was observed among the top patient clones (8/27) relative to healthy controls (2/35).

Regarding this clone: Its antigen remains undetermined. No base qualities exist here, and no much larger clone lies one base off it.

The germline V gene gives CDR1 as ENHRY and CDR2 as SYGVKD. The CDR3, from cysteine to phenylalanine, totals 16 residues. This entry keeps only the CDR3 DNA: 48 bases, framed from base 1. Germline trimming: 0 bases from V, 1 base from J; junction bases outside gene matches: 3. TCRbeta rearrangements were sequenced from genomic DNA using the immunoSEQ assay at survey resolution. The authors' pipeline ran thus. In the TCR sequencing data, the lowest productive clonotype frequency that could be detected was 2.59 x 10-5. Analyses included only productive TCRbeta rearrangements, meaning complete and in-frame sequences. Simpson clonality, calculated in the immunoSEQ Analyzer version 3.0, was used as the measure of sample clonality. Clones were grouped by frequency into very rare, small, medium, large (1-20%) or hyperexpanded (>20%) categories. Generation probabilities were estimated with OLGA 1.2.3, V-gene circos plots were made with VDJtools, specificities were searched in VDJdb, and CDR3 motifs were identified with GLIPH. TCRdb's version of the immuneACCESS table is confined to in-frame rearrangements and falls short of the full clone set. An unresolved V gene accounts for under half of the shortfall where checked; the remainder is of unknown origin. From that table come the V and J calls and clone size; the DNA was used to work out D and trimming. Within this sample are around 30,000 clones, with roughly four fifths of them counted one time only. Together, the top ten hold about 2.5% of the sample.

The healthy control group was made up of roughly 34 blood donors, and the Finnish Red Cross blood service supplied their buffy coats. All TCR-sequenced material derived from peripheral blood: patient blood samples and healthy donor buffy coats. Ficoll-Hypaque gradient centrifugation was used to isolate peripheral blood mononuclear cells. CD4+ cells were purified magnetically from the buffy coats of healthy controls. Genomic DNA was extracted with the Gentra Puregene Cell and Tissue kit and quantified on a Qubit 2.0 fluorometer. The clonotype was recovered from a human donor in good health. The rearranged segments are TRBV10-3 and TRBJ2-1; 7 central bases correspond to TRBD2. Sequences were obtained from CD4+ T cells from blood buffy coats. The CDR3 here reads CAISESASGSYNEQFF. The DNA sequence is as follows: TGTGCCATCAGTGAGTCGGCTAGCGGATCCTACAATGAGCAGTTCTTC.